Listed here are 25 T cell receptor beta chains from one sample, sequenced in a study of cytomegalovirus exposure and HLA in healthy donors. Here immunoSEQ multiplex PCR was the method, and the copy in TCRdb shows in-frame clones only, minus some. The sample carries 260,000 or so clones, less than 95% recorded once. What was sequenced was PBMCs. These receptors were taken from a woman aged 30 to 39 in good health and CMV-seronegative.

The chain joins TRBV7-2 to TRBJ2-1; 10 positions agree with TRBD2. The length of the CDR3 is 16 residues. Germline values: CDR1 SGHTA, CDR2 FQGNSA. V lost 5 bases to trimming and J lost 7 bases; unmatched junction nucleotides: 11. DNA of the CDR3: TGTGCCAGCAGCCCAAGGATGGCTAGCGGGAGAAATGAGCAGTTCTTC. Translated: CASSPRMASGRNEQFF.

The rearrangement joins TRBV5-5 to TRBJ2-1, with D unclear. In germline, CDR1 is SGHKS, CDR2 YYEKEE (reference sequence). Between the trimmed V and J ends, which lost 0 bases and 5 bases, there was a span of 6 bases. The CDR3 consists of 13 residues. CDR3 region: CASSLEPNNEQFF. The DNA for the CDR3 is TGTGCCAGCAGCTTGGAACCAAACAATGAGCAGTTCTTC.

The chain is built from TRBV29-1 and TRBJ1-3, with no clear D. The germline CDR1 and CDR2 sequences are SQVTM and ANQGSEA. This CDR3 has 14 amino acids. Trimming stripped 2 bases from V and 1 base from J, with 9 bases between. The CDR3 protein is CSVEFGVSGNTIYF. The CDR3 bases are TGCAGCGTTGAATTTGGGGTATCTGGAAACACCATATATTTT.

About this clone: This same CDR3 is encoded by further DNA sequences in the sample. The genes are TRBV29-1 and TRBJ1-1; 7 bases line up with TRBD1. This CDR3 is built from 12 residues. Germline CDR1 is SQVTM and CDR2 is ANQGSEA. Losses at the gene ends were 6 bases for V and 1 base for J; bases not matched to a gene: 2. CDR3 DNA sequence: TGCAGCGTCGGGACAGCGAACACTGAAGCTTTCTTT. This encodes CSVGTANTEAFF. The variable domain in full, with the rest retrieved from reference TRBV29-1 and TRBJ1-1, is SAVISQKPSRDICQRGTSLTIQCQVDSQVTMMFWYRQQPGQSLTLIATANQGSEATYESGFVIDKFPISRPNLTFSTLTVSNMSPEDSSIYLCSVGTANTEAFFGQGTRLTVV.

The chain employs TRBV7-9 and TRBJ2-5; the match to TRBD1 covers 7 bases. Germline V lookup: CDR1 SEHNR, CDR2 FQNEAQ (reference sequence). V shed 5 bases and J 0 bases; nucleotides not matched to a gene: 3. This CDR3 is 14 amino acids long. CDR3 in DNA: TGTGCCAGCAGCCCTGACAGGGACCAAGAGACCCAGTACTTC. Protein product: CASSPDRDQETQYF.

The V and J genes are TRBV5-6 and TRBJ2-5; TRBD1 matches 9 bases. The CDR3 totals 14 residues. Germline-derived CDR1 and CDR2 are SGHDT and YYEEEE. V trimming: 5 bases; J trimming: 5 bases; junction bases outside the gene matches: 7. CDR3 DNA sequence: TGTGCCAGCAGACTGGACAGGGGCGCTGAGACCCAGTACTTC. This sequence encodes CASRLDRGAETQYF.

This clone appeared a few times. The chain combines TRBV7-2 with TRBJ2-7; D is uncertain. The CDR3 spans 12 residues. V shed 4 bases and J shed 6 bases, with 10 bases lying between them. Germline V CDR1 and CDR2: SGHTA, FQGNSA. The CDR3 protein is CASSSQSVEQYF. The CDR3, as DNA: TGTGCCAGCAGCTCTCAGTCAGTCGAGCAGTACTTC.

Judged by abundance, this clone is medium-sized. The J gene is TRBJ2-1, the V gene TRBV28; 9 nucleotides match TRBD2. Germline trimming cut 1 base from V and 15 bases from J; bases unmatched to any gene: 13. The germline gives CDR1 MDHEN, CDR2 SYDVKM. The CDR3 runs 15 residues. CDR3 loop: CASSLSWGAGGLGFF. The CDR3 DNA is TGTGCCAGCAGTTTATCTTGGGGAGCGGGAGGCCTGGGGTTCTTC.

The chain joins TRBV10-3 to TRBJ2-7; D remains unclear. Germline values: CDR1 ENHRY, CDR2 SYGVKD. V was shortened by 3 bases and J by 2 bases, with 8 bases between the two germline ends. CDR3 length: 13 amino acids. CDR3 region: CAISESGAYEQYF. The CDR3 nucleotides are TGTGCCATCAGTGAATCAGGAGCCTACGAGCAGTACTTC.

This chain uses TRBV7-7 with TRBJ2-3, with D perhaps matching TRBD1 (6 bases). The V end was cut by 2 bases, the J end by 4 bases, with 13 bases between. Germline-derived CDR1 and CDR2 are SSHAT and FNYEAQ (reference sequence). The CDR3 is made up of 15 amino acids. CDR3 in DNA: TGTGCCAGCAGCTTAAACGCAGGGGTGGCAGATACGCAGTATTTT. It translates to CASSLNAGVADTQYF.

The genes are TRBV4-2 and TRBJ2-7; no clear D gene. This CDR3 has 14 amino acids. V lost 1 base to trimming and J lost 2 bases, with 9 bases between them. CDR1 and CDR2 from the germline V gene are LGHNA and YNFKEQ. The CDR3 is CASSQVPDTYEQYF. The CDR3 DNA is TGTGCCAGCAGCCAAGTTCCAGACACCTACGAGCAGTACTTC.

This chain joins TRBV11-1 and TRBJ2-2, with TRBD2 identical over 8 bases. Trimming cost V 5 bases and J 6 bases; bases outside gene matches: 11. CDR1 is SGHAT and CDR2 is FQDESV in the germline V gene (reference sequence). This CDR3 region has 16 residues. CDR3 sequence reads: CASSLIAGWGPGELFF. Here the CDR3 DNA reads TGTGCCAGCAGCCTCATAGCGGGATGGGGGCCCGGGGAGCTGTTTTTT.

The genes are TRBV4-3 and TRBJ2-3, with D unclear. This CDR3 is 15 amino acids long. CDR1 is LGHNA, CDR2 YSLEER, per germline. Trimming shortened V by 0 bases and J by 0 bases, and 7 bases separated the two germline ends. This CDR3 is CASSQDPGSTDTQYF. The CDR3 region has the DNA TGCGCCAGCAGCCAAGATCCGGGTAGCACAGATACGCAGTATTTT.

The chain joins TRBV25-1 to TRBJ2-1; D not certain. The germline CDR1 and CDR2 sequences are MGHDK and SYGVNS. This CDR3 is built from 17 residues. V was clipped by 3 bases and J by 0 bases, with 15 bases between them. CDR3 protein: CASSEAPEDPSYNEQFF. CDR3 nucleotide sequence: TGTGCCAGCAGTGAGGCACCCGAGGACCCCTCCTACAATGAGCAGTTCTTC.

The chain employs TRBV6-1 and TRBJ2-2; 7 positions match TRBD1. This CDR3 contains 13 residues. After removal of 6 bases from V and 5 bases from J, the junction contained 3 bases not matched to a gene. Germline assignment: CDR1 MNHNS and CDR2 SASEGT. DNA for the CDR3: TGTGCCAGCAGCTACAGGGGTACCGGGGAGCTGTTTTTT. It translates to CASSYRGTGELFF.

The rearrangement uses TRBV6-5 and TRBJ2-3; D perhaps matches TRBD1 (6 bases). Germline V lookup: CDR1 MNHEY, CDR2 SVGAGI. V was pared by 0 bases and J by 6 bases, with 13 bases between. The CDR3 length is 15 residues. CDR3 amino acids: CASSYSNNRADTQYF. For the CDR3, the DNA is TGTGCCAGCAGTTACTCGAACAACAGGGCCGATACGCAGTATTTT.

The chain recombines TRBV7-9 with TRBJ2-1; no firm D call. The germline V gene encodes CDR1 SEHNR and CDR2 FQNEAQ (reference sequence). Trimming removed 1 base from V and 0 bases from J, with 16 bases in between. The CDR3 is 18 residues long. CDR3 sequence (DNA): TGTGCCAGCAGCTTAGGATATAGCACCGAGAGCTCCTACAATGAGCAGTTCTTC. Encoded protein: CASSLGYSTESSYNEQFF.

The chain has TRBV27 and TRBJ2-3, with 7 bases lining up with TRBD1. Germline lookup yields CDR1 MNHEY and CDR2 SMNVEV (reference sequence). V was pared by 7 bases and J by 0 bases, with 4 bases of the junction left unmatched. The CDR3 covers 14 residues. This chain's CDR3 is CASKGQLSTDTQYF. The CDR3 DNA is TGTGCCAGCAAGGGACAGCTTAGCACAGATACGCAGTATTTT.

The gene calls are TRBV7-9 and TRBJ2-1; D is unresolved. Trimming removed 5 bases at V and 6 bases at J, with 11 bases between. The CDR3 is 13 residues long. Germline assignment: CDR1 SEHNR and CDR2 FQNEAQ (reference sequence). The CDR3 sequence: CASSPGLVNEQFF. CDR3 sequence (DNA): TGTGCCAGCAGCCCCGGGCTGGTCAATGAGCAGTTCTTC.

The J gene is TRBJ1-2, the V gene TRBV5-6; D gene unclear. Trimming left V 1 base short and J 4 bases short, with 14 bases between. This CDR3 has 15 amino acids. Germline V CDR1 and CDR2: SGHDT, YYEEEE. The CDR3 DNA reads as TGTGCCAGCAGCTTGTGGGTAGGGCCCCTCTATGGCTACACCTTC. It is translated as CASSLWVGPLYGYTF.

J is TRBJ1-1 and V is TRBV18; D unresolved. CDR3 length equals 14 residues. The germline V gene has CDR1 KGHSH and CDR2 LQKENI. Trimming removed 3 bases from V and 1 base from J, with 9 bases in between. DNA for the CDR3: TGTGCCAGCTCACCTTCGGTTGGGAACACTGAAGCTTTCTTT. It is translated as CASSPSVGNTEAFF. Filled out from reference TRBV18 and TRBJ1-1, the complete variable domain reads NAGVMQNPRHLVRRRGQEARLRCSPMKGHSHVYWYRQLPEEGLKFMVYLQKENIIDESGMPKERFSAEFPKEGPSILRIQQVVRGDSAAYFCASSPSVGNTEAFFGQGTRLTVV.

This clone was seen a single time. This rearrangement joins TRBV10-3 to TRBJ1-2, with D maybe TRBD1 (5 bases). In germline, CDR1 is ENHRY, CDR2 SYGVKD. V was pared by 2 bases and J by 4 bases, with 11 bases between. CDR3 length: 14 amino acids. The CDR3, as DNA: TGTGCCATCAGTGAGCGGGGGGGTGTCTATGGCTACACCTTC. Amino acids: CAISERGGVYGYTF.

This sequence joins TRBV7-3 and TRBJ2-3; weak D call: TRBD1 (5 bases). From germline, CDR1 is SGHTA and CDR2 FQGTGA. The CDR3 runs 12 residues. Between the trimmed V and J ends, which lost 4 bases and 8 bases, there was a span of 10 bases. CDR3 coding DNA: TGTGCCAGCAGCTCATATAGGGGTACGCAGTATTTT. Its translation: CASSSYRGTQYF.

The chain uses TRBV28 and TRBJ2-7; no reliable D call. The length of the CDR3 is 12 residues. CDR1 is MDHEN and CDR2 is SYDVKM in the germline V gene. V gave up 4 bases and J gave up 4 bases, with 8 bases separating them. The CDR3 DNA follows: TGTGCCAGCAGTTCCGATCGGTACGAGCAGTACTTC. Its translation: CASSSDRYEQYF. The full variable domain, in which reference TRBV28 and TRBJ2-7 provide the parts outside the CDR3, is DVKVTQSSRYLVKRTGEKVFLECVQDMDHENMFWYRQDPGLGLRLIYFSYDVKMKEKGDIPEGYSVSREKKERFSLILESASTNQTSMYLCASSSDRYEQYFGPGTRLTVT.

This clone came up once. V gene TRBV4-3 combines with J gene TRBJ2-2, with D tentatively TRBD2 (6 bases). This CDR3 spans 16 amino acids. The ends were cut back, 0 bases at V and 5 bases at J, with 13 bases in the middle. Germline values: CDR1 LGHNA, CDR2 YSLEER. DNA for the CDR3: TGCGCCAGCAGCCAAGAACTAGCACTCGAGACCGGGGAGCTGTTTTTT. It translates to CASSQELALETGELFF.